The 25 T cell receptor beta chains below come from one sample, sequenced in a study of OX40 agonist ivuxolimab in advanced cancers. Some clones are missing from TCRdb's copy, which holds only in-frame ones; the method was immunoSEQ multiplex PCR. The sample yields 57,000 or so clones, around 90% seen once. Here the sequenced sample was CD4+ or CD8+ T cells sorted from blood, taken in a trial of the OX40 agonist ivuxolimab. The receptors were gathered from an adult with an advanced solid tumor such as melanoma, head and neck, liver or kidney cancer.

This CDR3 is CASSGRSIRPYNEQFF. In nucleotides, the CDR3 is TGTGCCAGCAGTGGAAGGAGCATCCGCCCCTACAATGAGCAGTTCTTC. The rearrangement links TRBV6-1 to TRBJ2-1; no clear D. This CDR3 comprises 16 residues. V lost 4 bases and J lost 2, with 15 bases in between. The germline V gene has CDR1 MNHNS and CDR2 SASEGT.

The chain carries TRBV19 and TRBJ2-2; D might be TRBD1 (5 bases). V was pared by 7 bases and J by 2 bases, with 11 bases between. The CDR3 length is 14 residues. Germline V lookup: CDR1 LNHDA, CDR2 SQIVND (reference sequence). The CDR3 DNA follows: TGTGCCAGTATGCAGGGAACTAACACCGGGGAGCTGTTTTTT. Translating it yields CASMQGTNTGELFF.

The J gene is TRBJ2-3, the V gene TRBV5-4; D gene ambiguous. Germline-derived CDR1 and CDR2 are SGHNT and YYREEE (reference sequence). Trimming removed 4 bases at V and 5 bases at J, with 5 bases between. The CDR3 runs 11 residues. The CDR3 region is CASSNVDTQYF. For the CDR3, the DNA is TGTGCCAGCAGCAACGTAGATACGCAGTATTTT.

This clone was observed a single time. The chain has TRBV9 and TRBJ2-2, with D possibly TRBD1 on 6 matching bases. Germline CDR1 and CDR2: SGDLS and YYNGEE. This CDR3 contains 17 residues. Trimming stripped 4 bases from V and 3 bases from J, with 19 bases between. The CDR3: CASSPLQGNPDTGELFF. Written as DNA, the CDR3 is TGTGCCAGCAGCCCCCTCCAGGGGAATCCCGACACCGGGGAGCTGTTTTTT.

V usage is TRBV19 and J usage is TRBJ2-1, with D perhaps matching TRBD2 (5 bases). The CDR3 length is 18 residues. Germline lookup yields CDR1 LNHDA and CDR2 SQIVND (reference sequence). Trimming pared 5 bases from V and 6 bases from J, leaving 26 bases between. The CDR3 DNA sequence: TGTGCCAGTAGTCCGATCGGCAGTAGAGGGAGAAGGACCAATGAGCAGTTCTTC. Protein: CASSPIGSRGRRTNEQFF.

This chain connects TRBV30 to TRBJ2-1, with TRBD2 identical over 11 bases. Looked up from germline, CDR1 is GTSNPN and CDR2 is SVGIG (reference sequence). CDR3 length equals 16 residues. V was clipped by 2 bases and J by 4 bases; unmatched bases: 7. The CDR3: CAWSRLGLAVYNEQFF. The CDR3 bases are TGTGCCTGGAGTCGTCTGGGACTAGCGGTATACAATGAGCAGTTCTTC.

The V gene is TRBV4-2, the J gene TRBJ2-1; TRBD2 agrees at 10 bases. This CDR3 spans 17 amino acids. Germline V gene sequence: CDR1 LGHNA, CDR2 YNFKEQ. The V and J ends lost 0 bases and 10 bases, in that order; junction bases with no gene match: 12. Written as DNA, the CDR3 is TGTGCCAGCAGCCAAGATCACTCTAGCGGGAGAGCGGGGGAGCAGTTCTTC. As protein: CASSQDHSSGRAGEQFF.

CDR3 DNA: TGCAGCGTGGGGGGACTAGCGGCTAACAATGAGCAGTTCTTC. It codes for CSVGGLAANNEQFF. V is TRBV29-1 and J is TRBJ2-1, with 11 bases lining up with TRBD2. Trimming cost V 6 bases and J 5 bases; bases outside gene matches: 6. The CDR3 has 14 residues. Germline CDR1 and CDR2: SQVTM and ANQGSEA.

The V call is TRBV27, the J call TRBJ1-5; D unresolved. Germline CDR1 is MNHEY and CDR2 is SMNVEV (reference sequence). The V and J ends lost 6 bases and 8 bases respectively, with 11 bases between them. This CDR3 is 12 amino acids long. The CDR3 protein is CASRFPDEPQHF. CDR3 coding DNA: TGTGCCAGCAGGTTCCCGGATGAGCCCCAGCATTTT.

The V and J genes are TRBV7-5 and TRBJ2-4; no check of the table's D call, TRBD2, against the DNA was made. TRBV7-5 is a documented pseudogene. This CDR3 is 14 amino acids long. The CDR3 reads CARSLIPPGEIQYF. CDR3 in DNA: TGTGCCAGAAGCTTAATCCCCCCCGGGGAGATTCAGTACTTC.

In its sample, this clone was seen once. The V gene is TRBV7-3, the J gene TRBJ2-1, with 10 nucleotides matching TRBD2. Germline V gene data show CDR1 as SGHTA and CDR2 as FQGTGA. Trimming removed 1 base from V and 8 bases from J; junction bases left unmatched: 8. The CDR3 consists of 16 residues. CDR3 sequence: CASSLRRLAGADEQFF. The CDR3 DNA is TGTGCCAGCAGCTTAAGGCGGCTAGCGGGGGCCGATGAGCAGTTCTTC. The full variable domain, rest sourced from reference TRBV7-3 and TRBJ2-1, is GAGVSQTPSNKVTEKGKYVELRCDPISGHTALYWYRQSLGQGPEFLIYFQGTGAADDSGLPNDRFFAVRPEGSVSTLKIQRTERGDSAVYLCASSLRRLAGADEQFFGPGTRLTVL.

The chain links TRBV19 to TRBJ1-2; no clear D. This CDR3 is 14 amino acids long. Germline loops: CDR1 LNHDA, CDR2 SQIVND (reference sequence). V was pared by 2 bases and J by 1 base, with 8 bases between. Here the CDR3 DNA reads TGTGCCAGTAGTATATTAGGCGTTAACTATGGCTACACCTTC. It codes for CASSILGVNYGYTF.

The count of this clone is one. V gene TRBV5-8 combines with J gene TRBJ1-2; D gene unclear. Germline CDR1 reads SGHTS; CDR2 reads YDEGEE. Trimming left V 1 base short and J 4 bases short, with 5 bases between. The CDR3 is made up of 12 amino acids. The chain's CDR3 is CASSLPSYGYTF. CDR3 DNA: TGTGCCAGCAGCTTGCCCAGCTATGGCTACACCTTC.

The chain recombines TRBV5-1 with TRBJ2-7; D remains unclear. The V gene's germline CDR1 is SGHRS and CDR2 YFSETQ. V dropped 0 bases and J dropped 4 bases, with 8 bases sitting between them. This CDR3 is 13 amino acids long. DNA of the CDR3: TGCGCCAGCAGCTTGGGAAACGATTACGAGCAGTACTTC. It specifies CASSLGNDYEQYF.

This clone was observed once. The V gene is TRBV4-2, the J gene TRBJ2-1; 7 nucleotides agree with TRBD1. The CDR3 is 15 amino acids. CDR1 and CDR2 (germline): LGHNA, YNFKEQ. Trimming cost V 4 bases and J 0 bases; bases outside gene matches: 3. CDR3 nucleotides: TGTGCCAGCAGCCCCACAGGGGACTCCTACAATGAGCAGTTCTTC. Amino acid sequence: CASSPTGDSYNEQFF.

The rearrangement links TRBV10-3 to TRBJ1-2; D is ambiguous. The V end lost 7 bases, the J end lost 0 bases, and 15 bases lay between the germline ends. Germline V gene sequence: CDR1 ENHRY, CDR2 SYGVKD. The CDR3 is 15 amino acids. CDR3 nucleotide sequence: TGTGCCATCACCTCTAAGGACGGAGCTAACTATGGCTACACCTTC. Its translation is CAITSKDGANYGYTF.

In this sample, this clone turned up a few times. The rearrangement joins TRBV7-2 to TRBJ2-2; D is unresolved. The germline V and J ends were trimmed by 6 bases and 4 bases, with 12 bases remaining between them. CDR1 is SGHTA, CDR2 FQGNSA, per germline. This CDR3 spans 14 amino acids. The CDR3 nucleotides are TGTGCCAGCAGTTCTGCCTTCCCCACCGGGGAGCTGTTTTTT. Amino acid sequence: CASSSAFPTGELFF.

The chain employs TRBV5-1 and TRBJ2-7; possibly TRBD2 for D (6 bases). The CDR3 loop spans 15 amino acids. Per germline, CDR1 SGHRS and CDR2 YFSETQ. V dropped 4 bases and J dropped 5 bases, with 19 bases sitting between them. The CDR3 spells CASSPFRELGDEQYF. The DNA for the CDR3 is TGCGCCAGCAGCCCGTTTCGGGAGCTCGGCGACGAGCAGTACTTC.

The V gene is TRBV7-9, the J gene TRBJ2-7, with TRBD1 matching 10 bases. CDR3 size: 14 residues. Germline V gene data show CDR1 as SEHNR and CDR2 as FQNEAQ (reference sequence). V lost 4 bases to trimming and J lost 7 bases; unmatched junction nucleotides: 7. The CDR3 coding sequence is TGTGCCAGCAGCTCCCTGGGGACAGGGGCGGAGCAGTACTTC. Translating it yields CASSSLGTGAEQYF.

The chain combines TRBV30 with TRBJ2-7; D is perhaps TRBD2 (6 bases). Trimming cost V 0 bases and J 5 bases, with 8 bases left between them. This CDR3 is built from 12 residues. CDR1 and CDR2 from the germline V gene are GTSNPN and SVGIG (reference sequence). In DNA form, the CDR3 reads TGTGCCTGGAGTGTAGGAGGGGACGAGCAGTACTTC. Its translation is CAWSVGGDEQYF.

The CDR3, as DNA: TGTGCCAGCAGCGAAGACAGGGCGGCCGGGGAGCTGTTTTTT. Its translation is CASSEDRAAGELFF. The chain links TRBV7-8 to TRBJ2-2, with TRBD1 matching 7 bases. CDR1 SGHVS and CDR2 FQNEAQ come from the germline V gene. V dropped 5 bases and J dropped 6; count of bases not matched to a gene: 6. CDR3 length: 14 amino acids.

This chain uses TRBV19 with TRBJ2-5; D is ambiguous. CDR3 length: 13 amino acids. Germline-derived CDR1 and CDR2 are LNHDA and SQIVND (reference sequence). Trimming removed 5 bases from V and 1 base from J, with 8 bases in between. The CDR3 region has the DNA TGTGCCAGTAGTTCCCAGAGCCAAGAGACCCAGTACTTC. This gives the protein CASSSQSQETQYF.

The J gene is TRBJ1-6, the V gene TRBV11-2; no clear D gene. The germline V gene encodes CDR1 SGHAT and CDR2 FQNNGV. This CDR3 has 18 amino acids. V was trimmed by 5 bases and J by 0 bases, leaving 17 bases between them. CDR3 sequence (DNA): TGTGCCAGCAGCCGCAGGTCCCCGGGGAGCTCCTATAATTCACCCCTCCACTTT. This gives the protein CASSRRSPGSSYNSPLHF.

This chain connects TRBV6-5 to TRBJ1-2; tentative D call: TRBD1 (5 bases). V lost 5 bases and J 8 bases, leaving 18 bases between the germline ends. This CDR3 is 14 amino acids long. Germline CDR1 is MNHEY and CDR2 is SVGAGI. The CDR3 loop is CASSGAGVRRGYTF. DNA for the CDR3: TGTGCCAGCAGTGGTGCGGGGGTACGCAGGGGCTACACCTTC.

This clone was observed a few times. J is TRBJ1-5 and V is TRBV9; 7 nucleotides agree with TRBD1. The CDR3 has 14 amino acids. The V gene end was trimmed by 0 bases and the J gene end by 9 bases; junction bases not matched to a gene: 6. CDR1 and CDR2 from the germline V gene are SGDLS and YYNGEE. The CDR3 sequence is CASSVVGTEGPQHF. The CDR3 DNA reads TGTGCCAGCAGCGTAGTCGGGACAGAGGGGCCCCAGCATTTT.